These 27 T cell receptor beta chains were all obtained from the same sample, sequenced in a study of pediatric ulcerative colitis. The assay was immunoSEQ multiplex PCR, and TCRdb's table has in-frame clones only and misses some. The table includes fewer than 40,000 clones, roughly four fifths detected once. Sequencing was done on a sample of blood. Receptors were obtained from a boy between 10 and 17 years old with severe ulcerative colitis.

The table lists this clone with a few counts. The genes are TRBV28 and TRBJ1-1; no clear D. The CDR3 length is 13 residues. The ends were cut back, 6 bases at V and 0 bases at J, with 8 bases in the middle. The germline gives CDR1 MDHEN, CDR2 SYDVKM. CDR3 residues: CASRKPVNTEAFF. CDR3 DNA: TGTGCCAGCAGAAAGCCAGTGAACACTGAAGCTTTCTTT.

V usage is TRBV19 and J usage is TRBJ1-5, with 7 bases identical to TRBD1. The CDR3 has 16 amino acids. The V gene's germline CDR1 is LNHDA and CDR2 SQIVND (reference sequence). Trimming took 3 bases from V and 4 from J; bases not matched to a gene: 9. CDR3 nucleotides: TGTGCCAGTAGTATTTTTTGGGCAGGGGGAAATCAGCCCCAGCATTTT. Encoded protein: CASSIFWAGGNQPQHF.

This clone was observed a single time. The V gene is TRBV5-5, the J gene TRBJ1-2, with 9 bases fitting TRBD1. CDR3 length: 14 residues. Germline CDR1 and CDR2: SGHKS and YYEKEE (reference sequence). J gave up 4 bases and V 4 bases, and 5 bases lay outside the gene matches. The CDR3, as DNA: TGTGCCAGCAGCCAGGGACAGGGAACCTATGGCTACACCTTC. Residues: CASSQGQGTYGYTF. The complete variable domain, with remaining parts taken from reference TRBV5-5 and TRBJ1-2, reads DAGVTQSPTHLIKTRGQQVTLRCSPISGHKSVSWYQQVLGQGPQFIFQYYEKEERGRGNFPDRFSARQFPNYSSELNVNALLLGDSALYLCASSQGQGTYGYTFGSGTRLTVV.

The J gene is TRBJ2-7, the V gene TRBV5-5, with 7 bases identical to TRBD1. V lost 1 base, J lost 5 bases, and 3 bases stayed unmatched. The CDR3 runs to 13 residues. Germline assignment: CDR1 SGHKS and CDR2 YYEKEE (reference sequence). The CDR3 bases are TGTGCCAGCAGCTTGCCAGGGGGACACGAGCAGTACTTC. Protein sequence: CASSLPGGHEQYF.

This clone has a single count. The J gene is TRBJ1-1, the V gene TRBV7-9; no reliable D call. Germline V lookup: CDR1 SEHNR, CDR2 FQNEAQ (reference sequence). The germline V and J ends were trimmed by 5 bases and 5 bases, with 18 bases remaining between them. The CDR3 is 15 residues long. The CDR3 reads CASSPGPGYSTEAFF. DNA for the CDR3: TGTGCCAGCAGCCCCGGGCCCGGTTACTCTACTGAAGCTTTCTTT. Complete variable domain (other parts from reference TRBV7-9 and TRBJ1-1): DTGVSQNPRHKITKRGQNVTFRCDPISEHNRLYWYRQTLGQGPEFLTYFQNEAQLEKSRLLSDRFSAERPKGSFSTLEIQRTEQGDSAMYLCASSPGPGYSTEAFFGQGTRLTVV.

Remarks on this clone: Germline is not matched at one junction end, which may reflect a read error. This CDR3 reads CAGRTPQGEAFF. The CDR3 DNA follows: TGTGCCGGTAGAACCCCACAGGGGGAAGCTTTCTTT. This sequence joins TRBV19 and TRBJ1-1, with 7 bases aligning to TRBD1. The CDR3 is 12 residues long. Germline CDR1 reads LNHDA; CDR2 reads SQIVND (reference sequence).

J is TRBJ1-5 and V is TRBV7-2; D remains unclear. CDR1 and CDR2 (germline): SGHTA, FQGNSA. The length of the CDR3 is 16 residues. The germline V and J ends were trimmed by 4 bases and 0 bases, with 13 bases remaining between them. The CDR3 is CASSSNQGYSNQPQHF. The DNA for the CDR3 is TGTGCCAGCAGCTCAAACCAAGGATATAGCAATCAGCCCCAGCATTTT. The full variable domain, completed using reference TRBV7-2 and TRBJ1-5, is GAGVSQSPSNKVTEKGKDVELRCDPISGHTALYWYRQSLGQGLEFLIYFQGNSAPDKSGLPSDRFSAERTGGSVSTLTIQRTQQEDSAVYLCASSSNQGYSNQPQHFGDGTRLSIL.

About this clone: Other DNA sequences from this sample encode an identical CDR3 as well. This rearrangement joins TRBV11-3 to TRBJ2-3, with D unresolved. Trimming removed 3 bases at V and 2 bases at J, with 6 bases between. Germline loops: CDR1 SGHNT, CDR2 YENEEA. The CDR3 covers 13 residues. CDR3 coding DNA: TGTGCCAGCAGCTTCGCACACACAGATACGCAGTATTTT. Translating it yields CASSFAHTDTQYF.

CDR3 sequence reads: CASSRGAEDTQYF. The CDR3 region has the DNA TGCGCCAGCAGCCGGGGGGCCGAAGATACGCAGTATTTT. The gene calls are TRBV5-1 and TRBJ2-3; D may be TRBD2 (7 bases). Trimming cost V 4 bases and J 5 bases, with 11 bases left between them. The CDR3 loop spans 13 amino acids. CDR1 is SGHRS and CDR2 is YFSETQ in the germline V gene.

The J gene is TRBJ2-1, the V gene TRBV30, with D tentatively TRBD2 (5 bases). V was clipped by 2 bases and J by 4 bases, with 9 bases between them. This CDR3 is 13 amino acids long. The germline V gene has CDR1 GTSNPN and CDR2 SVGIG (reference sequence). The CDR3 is CAWSFGLYNEQFF. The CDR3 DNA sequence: TGTGCCTGGAGTTTCGGACTTTACAATGAGCAGTTCTTC. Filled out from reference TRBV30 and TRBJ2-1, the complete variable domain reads SQTIHQWPATLVQPVGSPLSLECTVEGTSNPNLYWYRQAAGRGLQLLFYSVGIGQISSEVPQNLSASRPQDRQFILSSKKLLLSDSGFYLCAWSFGLYNEQFFGPGTRLTVL.

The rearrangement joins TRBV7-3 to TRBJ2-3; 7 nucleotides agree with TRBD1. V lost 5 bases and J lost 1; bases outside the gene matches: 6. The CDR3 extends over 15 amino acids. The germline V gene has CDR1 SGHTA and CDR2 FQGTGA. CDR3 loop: CASSLSGTGTDTQYF. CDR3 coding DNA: TGTGCCAGCAGCCTCTCCGGGACAGGCACAGATACGCAGTATTTT.

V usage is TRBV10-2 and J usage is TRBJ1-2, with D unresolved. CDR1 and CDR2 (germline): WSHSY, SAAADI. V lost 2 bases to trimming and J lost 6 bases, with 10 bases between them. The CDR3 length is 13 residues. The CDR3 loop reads CASSETEWDGYTF. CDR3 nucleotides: TGCGCCAGCAGTGAGACCGAATGGGATGGCTACACCTTC.

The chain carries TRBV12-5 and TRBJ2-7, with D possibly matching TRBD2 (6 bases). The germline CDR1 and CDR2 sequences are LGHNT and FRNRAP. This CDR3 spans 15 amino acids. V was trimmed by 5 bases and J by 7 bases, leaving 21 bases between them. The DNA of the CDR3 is TGTGCTAGTGGTCTAACTTCTGGGACTGCCGGGGAGCAGTACTTC. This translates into CASGLTSGTAGEQYF.

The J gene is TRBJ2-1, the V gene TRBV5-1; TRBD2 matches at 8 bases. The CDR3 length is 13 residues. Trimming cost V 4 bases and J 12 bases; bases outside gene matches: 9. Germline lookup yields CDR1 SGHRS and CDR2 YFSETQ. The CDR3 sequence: CASSRGLDGGQFF. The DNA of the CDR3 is TGCGCCAGCAGCCGGGGACTAGATGGCGGGCAGTTCTTC.

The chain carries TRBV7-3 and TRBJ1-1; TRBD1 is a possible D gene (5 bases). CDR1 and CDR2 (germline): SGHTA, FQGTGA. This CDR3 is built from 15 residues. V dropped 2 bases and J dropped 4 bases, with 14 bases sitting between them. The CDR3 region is CASSLERGLGTEAFF. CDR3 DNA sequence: TGTGCCAGCAGCTTAGAGCGGGGGTTGGGCACTGAAGCTTTCTTT. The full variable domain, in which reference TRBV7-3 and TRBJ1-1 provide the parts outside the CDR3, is GAGVSQTPSNKVTEKGKYVELRCDPISGHTALYWYRQSLGQGPEFLIYFQGTGAADDSGLPNDRFFAVRPEGSVSTLKIQRTERGDSAVYLCASSLERGLGTEAFFGQGTRLTVV.

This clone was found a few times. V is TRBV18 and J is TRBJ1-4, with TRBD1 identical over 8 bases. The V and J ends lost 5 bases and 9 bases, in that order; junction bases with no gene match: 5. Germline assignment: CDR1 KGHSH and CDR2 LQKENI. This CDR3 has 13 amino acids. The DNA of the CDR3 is TGTGCCAGCTCAATGGACAGGGACCAAAAACTGTTTTTT. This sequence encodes CASSMDRDQKLFF.

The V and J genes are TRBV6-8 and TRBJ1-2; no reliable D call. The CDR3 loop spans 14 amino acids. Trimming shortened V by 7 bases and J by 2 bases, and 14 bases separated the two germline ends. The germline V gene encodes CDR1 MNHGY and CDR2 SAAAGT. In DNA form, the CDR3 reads TGTGCCAGCACCCCGACACCCGTAAACTATGGCTACACCTTC. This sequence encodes CASTPTPVNYGYTF.

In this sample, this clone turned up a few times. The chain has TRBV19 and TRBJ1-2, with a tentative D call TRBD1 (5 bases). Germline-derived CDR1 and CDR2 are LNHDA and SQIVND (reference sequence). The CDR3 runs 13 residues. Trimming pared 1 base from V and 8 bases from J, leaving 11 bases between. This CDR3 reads CASSIGGEEGYTF. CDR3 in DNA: TGTGCCAGTAGTATAGGAGGGGAAGAGGGCTACACCTTC.

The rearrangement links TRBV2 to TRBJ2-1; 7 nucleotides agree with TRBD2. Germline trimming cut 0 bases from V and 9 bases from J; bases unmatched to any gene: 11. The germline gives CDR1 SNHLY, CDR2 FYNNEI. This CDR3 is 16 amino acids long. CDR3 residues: CASSEALTTGRGEQFF. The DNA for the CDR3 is TGTGCCAGCAGTGAAGCGCTCACAACGGGGAGGGGTGAGCAGTTCTTC.

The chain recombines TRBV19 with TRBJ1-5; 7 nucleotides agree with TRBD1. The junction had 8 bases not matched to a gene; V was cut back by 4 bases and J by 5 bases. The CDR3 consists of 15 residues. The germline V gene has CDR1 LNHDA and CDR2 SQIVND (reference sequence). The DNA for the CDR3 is TGTGCCAGTAGTACCAGACAGGGACTTGATCAGCCCCAGCATTTT. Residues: CASSTRQGLDQPQHF.

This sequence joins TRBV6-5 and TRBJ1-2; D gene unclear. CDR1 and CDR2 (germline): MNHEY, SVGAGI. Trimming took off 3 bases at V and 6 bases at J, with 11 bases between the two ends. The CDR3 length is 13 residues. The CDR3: CASSYMRQDGYTF. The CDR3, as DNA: TGTGCCAGCAGTTATATGCGGCAGGATGGCTACACCTTC.

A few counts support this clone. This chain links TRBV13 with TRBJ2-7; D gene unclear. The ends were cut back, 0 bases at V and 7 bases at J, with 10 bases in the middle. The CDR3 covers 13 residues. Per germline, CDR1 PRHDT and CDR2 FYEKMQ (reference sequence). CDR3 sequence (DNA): TGTGCCAGCAGCTTAGGAGGCTTAGGGGAGCAGTACTTC. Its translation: CASSLGGLGEQYF.

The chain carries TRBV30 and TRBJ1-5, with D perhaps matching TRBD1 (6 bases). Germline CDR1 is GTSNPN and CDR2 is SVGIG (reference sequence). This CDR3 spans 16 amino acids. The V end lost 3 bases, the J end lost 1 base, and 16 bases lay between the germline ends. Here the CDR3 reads CAWSHPRTVSNQPQHF. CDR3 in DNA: TGTGCCTGGAGCCATCCCCGGACAGTGAGCAATCAGCCCCAGCATTTT.

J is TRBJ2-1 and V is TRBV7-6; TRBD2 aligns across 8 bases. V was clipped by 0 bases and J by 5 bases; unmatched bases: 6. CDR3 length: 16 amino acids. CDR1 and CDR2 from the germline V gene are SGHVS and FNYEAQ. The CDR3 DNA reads TGTGCCAGCAGCTTAGCTCTGCGGGGGGCTAACAATGAGCAGTTCTTC. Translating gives CASSLALRGANNEQFF.

The CDR3 nucleotides are TGCGCCAGCAGTGAGTCCACAACCGGGACTGAAGCTTTCTTT. This translates into CASSESTTGTEAFF. This chain connects TRBV10-2 to TRBJ1-1; D is uncertain. CDR3 size: 14 residues. The V end lost 0 bases, the J end lost 5 bases, and 10 bases lay between the germline ends. Germline values: CDR1 WSHSY, CDR2 SAAADI.

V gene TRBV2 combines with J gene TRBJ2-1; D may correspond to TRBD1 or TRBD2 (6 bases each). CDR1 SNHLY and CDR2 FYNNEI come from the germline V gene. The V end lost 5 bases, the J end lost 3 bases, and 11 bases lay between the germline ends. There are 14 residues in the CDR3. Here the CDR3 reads CASSTGGYYNEQFF. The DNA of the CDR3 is TGTGCCAGCAGTACCGGGGGCTACTACAATGAGCAGTTCTTC.

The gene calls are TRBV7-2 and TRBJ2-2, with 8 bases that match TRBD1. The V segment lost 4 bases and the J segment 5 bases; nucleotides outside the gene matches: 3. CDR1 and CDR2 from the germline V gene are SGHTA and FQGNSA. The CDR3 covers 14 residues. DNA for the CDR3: TGTGCCAGCAGCTCCAGGGGGCGAACCGGGGAGCTGTTTTTT. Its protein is CASSSRGRTGELFF.